Below, 8 T cell receptor beta chains from the same sample are listed, as sequenced in a study of OX40 agonist ivuxolimab in advanced cancers. The repertoire was sequenced with immunoSEQ multiplex PCR; TCRdb's copy has only in-frame clones and lacks some. Of tens of thousands of clones listed, more than 75% were seen once; the top ten hold around 1.6%. The sample consisted of CD4+ or CD8+ T cells sorted from blood, taken in a trial of the OX40 agonist ivuxolimab. Receptors originate from an adult with an advanced solid tumor such as melanoma, head and neck, liver or kidney cancer.

The chain recombines TRBV7-6 with TRBJ2-7; 13 bases are shared with TRBD2. Germline V CDR1 and CDR2: SGHVS, FNYEAQ. CDR3 length: 16 amino acids. Trimming took 1 base from V and 5 from J; bases not matched to a gene: 5. The CDR3 sequence is CASSLGGLAGRNEQYF. The CDR3 nucleotides are TGTGCCAGCAGCTTAGGGGGACTAGCGGGGCGAAACGAGCAGTACTTC.

The CDR3 coding sequence is TGTGCCAGCAGCCCCGACCGGGGGGAGCAGTACTTC. Translation: CASSPDRGEQYF. The chain joins TRBV5-5 to TRBJ2-7, with D perhaps matching TRBD2 (6 bases). Germline loops: CDR1 SGHKS, CDR2 YYEKEE (reference sequence). This CDR3 comprises 12 residues. Trimming took 4 bases from V and 7 from J, leaving 12 bases between them.

The chain joins TRBV6-5 to TRBJ1-1; 7 bases fit TRBD1. Germline assignment: CDR1 MNHEY and CDR2 SVGAGI. With V trimmed by 4 bases and J by 5 bases, 10 bases remained unmatched. The CDR3 is made up of 15 amino acids. CDR3 DNA sequence: TGTGCCAGCAGTTCCAGACAGGGAGCGAGAACTGAAGCTTTCTTT. Its translation is CASSSRQGARTEAFF.

The chain has TRBV7-2 and TRBJ2-6; tentative D call: TRBD2 (6 bases). Germline V gene sequence: CDR1 SGHTA, CDR2 FQGNSA. V lost 10 bases to trimming and J lost 0 bases, with 19 bases between them. This CDR3 region has 17 residues. The CDR3 is CATRGEARASGANVLTF. In DNA form, the CDR3 reads TGTGCCACCAGAGGGGAGGCTCGAGCCTCTGGGGCCAACGTCCTGACTTTC.

The gene calls are TRBV27 and TRBJ2-7; maybe TRBD1 (5 bases). The CDR3 spans 12 residues. Germline values: CDR1 MNHEY, CDR2 SMNVEV (reference sequence). V dropped 3 bases and J dropped 7 bases, with 10 bases sitting between them. This CDR3 is CASSFLGAEQYF. The DNA for the CDR3 is TGTGCCAGCAGTTTTTTAGGGGCTGAGCAGTACTTC.

The J gene is TRBJ2-2, the V gene TRBV6-5, with D possibly TRBD1 on 5 matching bases. The germline CDR1 and CDR2 sequences are MNHEY and SVGAGI. Trimming shortened V by 7 bases and J by 1 base, and 13 bases separated the two germline ends. The CDR3 has 15 residues. CDR3 protein: CASKGARMNTGELFF. The CDR3 DNA sequence: TGTGCCAGCAAAGGGGCCCGTATGAACACCGGGGAGCTGTTTTTT.

The chain couples TRBV5-8 to TRBJ2-3, with unresolved D. The CDR3 has 14 residues. V shed 0 bases and J shed 2 bases, with 7 bases lying between them. In germline, CDR1 is SGHTS, CDR2 YDEGEE. The CDR3 here is CASSLGFHTDTQYF. The DNA of the CDR3 is TGTGCCAGCAGCTTGGGGTTCCACACAGATACGCAGTATTTT. The entire variable domain, with the rest obtained from reference TRBV5-8 and TRBJ2-3, is as follows: EAGVTQSPTHLIKTRGQQATLRCSPISGHTSVYWYQQALGLGLQFLLWYDEGEERNRGNFPPRFSGRQFPNYSSELNVNALELEDSALYLCASSLGFHTDTQYFGPGTRLTVL.

The V gene is TRBV10-3, the J gene TRBJ2-2; 8 bases agree with TRBD2. Germline-derived CDR1 and CDR2 are ENHRY and SYGVKD. The V and J ends lost 4 bases and 4 bases, in that order; junction bases with no gene match: 11. The CDR3 spans 17 residues. The CDR3 DNA sequence: TGTGCCATCAGTGCAGTCGCGGGGGGTTCGGGCACCGGGGAGCTGTTTTTT. Translating it yields CAISAVAGGSGTGELFF.